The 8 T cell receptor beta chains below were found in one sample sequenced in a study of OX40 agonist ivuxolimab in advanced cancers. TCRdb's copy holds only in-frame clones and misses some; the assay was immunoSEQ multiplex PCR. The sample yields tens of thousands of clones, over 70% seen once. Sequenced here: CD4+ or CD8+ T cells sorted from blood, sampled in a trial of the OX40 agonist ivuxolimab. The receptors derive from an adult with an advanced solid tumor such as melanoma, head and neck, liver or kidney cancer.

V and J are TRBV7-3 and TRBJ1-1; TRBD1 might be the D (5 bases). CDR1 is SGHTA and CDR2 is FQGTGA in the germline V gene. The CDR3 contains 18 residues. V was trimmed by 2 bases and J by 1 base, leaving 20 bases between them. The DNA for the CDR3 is TGTGCCAGCAGCTTACGAGGGGCAGGGAGGTGGGAGAACACTGAAGCTTTCTTT. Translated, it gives CASSLRGAGRWENTEAFF.

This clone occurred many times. The CDR3 spells CASSSPDLPNYGYTF. The DNA of the CDR3 is TGTGCCAGCAGTTCTCCTGATCTCCCTAACTATGGCTACACCTTC. The chain employs TRBV2 and TRBJ1-2; D uncertain. The ends were cut back, 5 bases at V and 0 bases at J, with 13 bases in the middle. There are 15 residues in the CDR3. Germline values: CDR1 SNHLY, CDR2 FYNNEI.

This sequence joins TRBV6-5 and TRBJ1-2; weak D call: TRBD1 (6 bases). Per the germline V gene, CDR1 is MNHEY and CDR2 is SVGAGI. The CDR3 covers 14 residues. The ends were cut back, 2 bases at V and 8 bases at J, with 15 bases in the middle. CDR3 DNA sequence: TGTGCCAGCAGTTACCCCGACCTGGGGGGCGGCTACACCTTC. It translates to CASSYPDLGGGYTF.

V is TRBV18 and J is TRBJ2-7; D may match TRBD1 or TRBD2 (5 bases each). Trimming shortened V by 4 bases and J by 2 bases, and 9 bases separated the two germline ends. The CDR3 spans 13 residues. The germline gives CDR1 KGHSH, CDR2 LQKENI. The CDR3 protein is CASSRDGTYEQYF. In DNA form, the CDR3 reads TGTGCCAGCTCACGGGACGGTACCTACGAGCAGTACTTC.

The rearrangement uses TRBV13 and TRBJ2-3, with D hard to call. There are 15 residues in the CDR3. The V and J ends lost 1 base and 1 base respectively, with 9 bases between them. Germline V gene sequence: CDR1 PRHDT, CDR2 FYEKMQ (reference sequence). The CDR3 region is CASSLDLEGTDTQYF. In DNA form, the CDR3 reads TGTGCCAGCAGCTTAGATTTAGAGGGCACAGATACGCAGTATTTT.

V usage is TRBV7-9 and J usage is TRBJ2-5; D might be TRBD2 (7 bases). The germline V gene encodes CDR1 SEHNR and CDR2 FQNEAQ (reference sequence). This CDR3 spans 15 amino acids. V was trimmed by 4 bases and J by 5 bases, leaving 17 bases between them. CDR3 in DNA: TGTGCCAGCAGCTCCACATCGGGGGGCAGGGAGACCCAGTACTTC. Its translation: CASSSTSGGRETQYF. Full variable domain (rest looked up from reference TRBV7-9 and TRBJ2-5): DTGVSQNPRHKITKRGQNVTFRCDPISEHNRLYWYRQTLGQGPEFLTYFQNEAQLEKSRLLSDRFSAERPKGSFSTLEIQRTEQGDSAMYLCASSSTSGGRETQYFGPGTRLLVL.

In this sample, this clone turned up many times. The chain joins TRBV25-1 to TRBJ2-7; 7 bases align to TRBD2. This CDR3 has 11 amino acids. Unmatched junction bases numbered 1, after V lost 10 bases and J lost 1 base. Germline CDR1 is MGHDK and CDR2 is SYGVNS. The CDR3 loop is CATGGSYEQYF. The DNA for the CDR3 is TGTGCCACCGGGGGGTCCTACGAGCAGTACTTC.

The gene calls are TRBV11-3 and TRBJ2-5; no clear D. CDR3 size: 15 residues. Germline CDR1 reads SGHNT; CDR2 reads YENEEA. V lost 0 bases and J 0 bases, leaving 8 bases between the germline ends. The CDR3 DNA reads TGTGCCAGCAGCTTAGATACAGAGTACCAAGAGACCCAGTACTTC. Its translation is CASSLDTEYQETQYF.